This T cell receptor (beta chain) was identified during a study of sequential checkpoint blockade in melanoma. Across the study: Patients were randomized 1:1 to nivolumab-then-ipilimumab or ipilimumab-then-nivolumab first-line.

Measured with immunoSEQ multiplex PCR; TCRdb has only the in-frame clones, and not every one. The profile shows around 19,000 clones, roughly four fifths of them singletons. Germline V gene data show CDR1 as SGHDT and CDR2 as YYEEEE. The CDR3 has 12 amino acids. Notes on this clone: The junction and the germline gene differ at one end; a read error may be behind it.

Documented treatment: randomized to nivolumab then ipilimumab (arm A) or the reverse (arm B). V gene TRBV5-6 combines with J gene TRBJ2-7; 9 nucleotides agree with TRBD2. The source was CD8+ T cells sorted from blood (inferred from file names), collected from a patient given nivolumab and ipilimumab in sequence. This receptor was taken from a human donor with melanoma. In DNA, the CDR3 is TGTGCCAGCAGTCGATTAGCGGGGGCTAGAAACTTC. It specifies CASSRLAGARNF.